The source of this TCR beta chain is a study of early T cells in non-severe SARS-CoV-2 infection. The wider study: Chains from this unsorted whole-blood bulk RNA could not be paired. Study-wide results and limits: The VDJdb matching leaned toward anti-spike CD8 responses and overlooked private and CD4 specificities.

Trimming removed 6 bases at V and 10 bases at J, with 13 bases between. This CDR3 is built from 13 residues. Germline CDR1 and CDR2: SGHVS and FQNEAQ. This clonotype was counted many times. Antigen unknown. The library protocol tagged individual cDNA molecules with unique molecular identifiers. In TCRdb, the 5' RACE reads were re-called with MiXCR into one record per CDR3 protein. Here the sample spans 40,000 to 60,000 distinct CDR3 sequences, approximately 5.7% being singletons. Sample: whole blood, taken at baseline. This clonotype was sampled from an adult who was a healthcare worker with PCR-confirmed SARS-CoV-2 infection or an uninfected control (not recorded which). The chain links TRBV7-8 to TRBJ1-6, with a possible D match to TRBD1 (5 bases). As DNA, the CDR3 is TGTGCCAGCAGAAACACAGGCCCCTCACCCCTCCACTTT. It is translated as CASRNTGPSPLHF.